This passage covers 32 T cell receptor beta chains from one sample sequenced in a study of T cells after yellow fever vaccination. TCRdb passed the 5' RACE reads through MiXCR, listing each CDR3 protein once. This table has 200,000 or so distinct CDR3 sequences, approximately 6.3% appearing once. The material sequenced was CD4+ T cells sorted from PBMCs, taken on the day of the yellow fever booster vaccination. These receptors all come from a man between 25 and 39 years old who received the YFV17D yellow fever vaccine.

This clonotype was seen only a few times. The chain uses TRBV5-1 and TRBJ2-7; D gene ambiguous. Germline values: CDR1 SGHRS, CDR2 YFSETQ. V dropped 5 bases and J dropped 0 bases, with 9 bases sitting between them. This CDR3 has 13 amino acids. CDR3 sequence reads: CASRQQPSYEQYF. The CDR3 bases are TGCGCCAGCAGACAACAGCCCTCCTACGAGCAGTACTTC.

This clonotype was counted ten times or more. The chain employs TRBV29-1 and TRBJ2-5; possibly TRBD2 for D (6 bases). The CDR3 totals 14 residues. Germline CDR1 SQVTM, CDR2 ANQGSEA. V dropped 6 bases and J dropped 2 bases, with 16 bases sitting between them. For the CDR3, the DNA is TGCAGCGTCGCTAGTGGACTAATGCAAGAGACCCAGTACTTC. It is translated as CSVASGLMQETQYF.

The sample holds a few counts of this clonotype. The V and J genes are TRBV15 and TRBJ2-7; 10 bases fit TRBD2. Unmatched junction bases numbered 10, after V lost 2 bases and J lost 6 bases. The germline gives CDR1 LNHNV, CDR2 YYDKDF (reference sequence). The CDR3 runs to 16 residues. CDR3 in amino acids: CATSRKGLANASEQYF. CDR3 in DNA: TGTGCCACCAGCAGAAAGGGACTAGCGAACGCTAGCGAGCAGTACTTC. Supplemented by reference TRBV15 and TRBJ2-7, the full variable domain reads DAMVIQNPRYQVTQFGKPVTLSCSQTLNHNVMYWYQQKSSQAPKLLFHYYDKDFNNEADTPDNFQSRRPNTSFCFLDIRSPGLGDTAMYLCATSRKGLANASEQYFGPGTRLTVT.

This clonotype was observed a few times. The rearrangement uses TRBV28 and TRBJ1-2; TRBD1 aligns across 9 bases. V was clipped by 6 bases and J by 4 bases; unmatched bases: 6. The CDR3 extends over 14 amino acids. Germline V lookup: CDR1 MDHEN, CDR2 SYDVKM. The CDR3: CASSRTTGGYGYTF. CDR3 sequence (DNA): TGTGCCAGCAGCCGGACGACAGGGGGCTATGGCTACACCTTC.

This clonotype was observed a few times. The chain links TRBV29-1 to TRBJ2-3; D is unclear. The CDR3 has 11 amino acids. V lost 7 bases and J 1 base, leaving 6 bases between the germline ends. Germline CDR1 reads SQVTM; CDR2 reads ANQGSEA. The CDR3 here is CSAGRTDTQYF. The DNA of the CDR3 is TGCAGCGCAGGACGCACAGATACGCAGTATTTT.

The V gene is TRBV7-2, the J gene TRBJ2-7, with D maybe TRBD2 (5 bases). Trimming took off 5 bases at V and 5 bases at J, with 10 bases between the two ends. The CDR3 sequence is 12 residues long. Germline V gene lookup returns CDR1 SGHTA and CDR2 FQGNSA. Here the CDR3 DNA reads TGTGCCAGCAGCCCGGGATTCAACGAGCAGTACTTC. Amino acids: CASSPGFNEQYF.

This clonotype was seen repeatedly, ten times or more. V usage is TRBV5-1 and J usage is TRBJ2-3; D tentatively fits TRBD1 or TRBD2 (5 bases each). Germline CDR1 reads SGHRS; CDR2 reads YFSETQ. The CDR3 has 14 amino acids. V lost 3 bases, J lost 0 bases, and 8 bases lay in between. CDR3 protein: CASSSEGSTDTQYF. The CDR3 DNA follows: TGCGCCAGCAGCTCTGAGGGGAGCACAGATACGCAGTATTTT.

The chain carries TRBV19 and TRBJ2-2; maybe TRBD1 (5 bases). The length of the CDR3 is 15 residues. Between the trimmed V and J ends, which lost 6 bases and 0 bases, there was a span of 11 bases. From germline, CDR1 is LNHDA and CDR2 SQIVND (reference sequence). The DNA of the CDR3 is TGTGCCAGTAGGAGACAGATCTCGAACACCGGGGAGCTGTTTTTT. Translating gives CASRRQISNTGELFF.

On this clonotype itself: A much larger clone lies a single base off, so this may be a read error. The V and J genes are TRBV19 and TRBJ2-1, with a possible D match to TRBD2 (5 bases). The V gene's germline CDR1 is LNHDA and CDR2 SQIVND (reference sequence). V dropped 1 base and J dropped 6 bases, with 19 bases sitting between them. The CDR3 has 17 residues. DNA for the CDR3: TGTGCCAGTAGTATAGCCGTCGGACTCGCGACGAGCAATGAGCAGTTCTTC. It translates to CASSIAVGLATSNEQFF.

This clonotype was seen only a few times. The gene calls are TRBV29-1 and TRBJ2-7, with D unresolved. The CDR3 length is 11 residues. The germline V gene encodes CDR1 SQVTM and CDR2 ANQGSEA. V gave up 7 bases and J gave up 2 bases, with 9 bases separating them. The CDR3 loop is CSAAQAYEQYF. Written as DNA, the CDR3 is TGCAGCGCGGCCCAAGCCTACGAGCAGTACTTC.

The chain joins TRBV28 to TRBJ1-1, with D perhaps TRBD1 (5 bases). Deletions cut 4 bases from V and 12 bases from J, with 12 bases between. Germline CDR1 MDHEN, CDR2 SYDVKM. This CDR3 is 11 amino acids long. CDR3 DNA: TGTGCCAGCAGTTACGGGGGACCGCCTTTCTTT. It specifies CASSYGGPPFF. Variable domain in full (rest from reference TRBV28 and TRBJ1-1): DVKVTQSSRYLVKRTGEKVFLECVQDMDHENMFWYRQDPGLGLRLIYFSYDVKMKEKGDIPEGYSVSREKKERFSLILESASTNQTSMYLCASSYGGPPFFGQGTRLTVV.

This clonotype appeared many times. V usage is TRBV14 and J usage is TRBJ2-5; TRBD2 is a possible D gene (6 bases). This CDR3 has 12 amino acids. Trimming cost V 3 bases and J 4 bases, with 6 bases left between them. CDR1 SGHDN and CDR2 FVKESK come from the germline V gene. The CDR3 loop is CASSQGGETQYF. DNA for the CDR3: TGTGCCAGCAGCCAGGGGGGAGAGACCCAGTACTTC. The variable domain in full, completed from reference TRBV14 and TRBJ2-5, reads EAGVTQFPSHSVIEKGQTVTLRCDPISGHDNLYWYRRVMGKEIKFLLHFVKESKQDESGMPNNRFLAERTGGTYSTLKVQPAELEDSGVYFCASSQGGETQYFGPGTRLLVL.

This clonotype has just a few counts. The chain recombines TRBV27 with TRBJ2-7; TRBD1 matches at 7 bases. This CDR3 contains 15 residues. CDR1 is MNHEY and CDR2 is SMNVEV in the germline V gene (reference sequence). Unmatched junction bases numbered 9, after V lost 5 bases and J lost 2 bases. This CDR3 reads CASSPYRGQPYEQYF. DNA for the CDR3: TGTGCCAGCAGTCCGTACAGGGGCCAGCCCTACGAGCAGTACTTC.

This clonotype was seen at least ten times. The chain employs TRBV19 and TRBJ1-5; TRBD1 matches at 9 bases. V trimming: 7 bases; J trimming: 6 bases; junction bases outside the gene matches: 13. The CDR3 contains 16 residues. CDR1 and CDR2 from the germline V gene are LNHDA and SQIVND (reference sequence). CDR3 bases: TGTGCCAGTACCGACCTCCAACAGGGGGCGGGTCAGCCCCAGCATTTT. Protein sequence: CASTDLQQGAGQPQHF.

The chain carries TRBV5-1 and TRBJ1-5; no clear D gene. CDR3 length: 13 amino acids. CDR1 and CDR2 (germline): SGHRS, YFSETQ. The V end was cut by 0 bases, the J end by 6 bases, with 7 bases between. The CDR3 coding sequence is TGCGCCAGCAGCTTGGAGGGCGGTCAGCCCCAGCATTTT. Translation gives CASSLEGGQPQHF.

The CDR3: CSGWRLYGYTF. The DNA for the CDR3 is TGCAGTGGTTGGCGGCTCTATGGCTACACCTTC. The chain couples TRBV20-1 to TRBJ1-2; D is unclear. The CDR3 loop spans 11 amino acids. Germline loops: CDR1 DFQATT, CDR2 SNEGSKA (reference sequence). Trimming pared 7 bases from V and 4 bases from J, leaving 10 bases between.

This clonotype was recorded many times. V usage is TRBV10-1 and J usage is TRBJ2-7, with 8 bases matching TRBD2. Germline-derived CDR1 and CDR2 are WNHNN and SYGVQD (reference sequence). V shed 5 bases, J shed 6 bases, and the junction held 9 bases outside the gene matches. This CDR3 is built from 14 residues. The CDR3 is CASSRRLAPSEQYF. The DNA for the CDR3 is TGCGCCAGCAGTCGGAGACTAGCGCCTTCCGAGCAGTACTTC.

By proportion, this clonotype is medium-sized. The chain couples TRBV20-1 to TRBJ2-7; 16 bases align to TRBD2. The V segment lost 4 bases and the J segment 3 bases; nucleotides outside the gene matches: 3. The CDR3 covers 15 residues. Germline V gene sequence: CDR1 DFQATT, CDR2 SNEGSKA (reference sequence). In DNA, the CDR3 is TGCAGTGCTACCGGGACTAGCGGGAGGGGCTACGAGCAGTACTTC. This encodes CSATGTSGRGYEQYF.

Many counts were recorded for this clonotype. The V gene is TRBV2, the J gene TRBJ1-2; a possible D gene is TRBD1 (5 bases). The germline gives CDR1 SNHLY, CDR2 FYNNEI. This CDR3 has 14 residues. The V end was cut by 3 bases, the J end by 4 bases, with 12 bases between. The CDR3 coding sequence is TGTGCCAGCAGTGAGGGACTGGCCGGCTATGGCTACACCTTC. Translation gives CASSEGLAGYGYTF.

This chain uses TRBV3-1 with TRBJ1-2; no clear D. Per the germline V gene, CDR1 is LGHDT and CDR2 is YNNKEL (reference sequence). Trimming shortened V by 7 bases and J by 8 bases, and 14 bases separated the two germline ends. The CDR3 loop spans 12 amino acids. CDR3 sequence: CASNSTAGGYTF. CDR3 DNA sequence: TGTGCCAGCAATAGCACGGCGGGAGGCTACACCTTC.

This clonotype was seen a few times. CDR3 sequence: CASSHTRSVETQYF. CDR3 bases: TGTGCCAGCAGCCATACTAGATCCGTGGAGACCCAGTACTTC. The chain recombines TRBV11-2 with TRBJ2-5, with D perhaps TRBD2 (5 bases). The CDR3 is 14 amino acids. Germline assignment: CDR1 SGHAT and CDR2 FQNNGV. V lost 5 bases and J 5 bases, leaving 15 bases between the germline ends.

In this sample, this clonotype turned up many times. The chain has TRBV18 and TRBJ2-5; 9 bases line up with TRBD2. J gave up 3 bases and V 3 bases, and 5 bases lay outside the gene matches. Germline lookup yields CDR1 KGHSH and CDR2 LQKENI. CDR3 length equals 15 residues. The CDR3 sequence is CASSPLRGREETQYF. The CDR3 DNA is TGTGCCAGCTCACCTCTGCGCGGGAGGGAAGAGACCCAGTACTTC.

The chain has TRBV21-1 and TRBJ2-5; the DNA was not used to check the table's D call, TRBD1. TRBV21-1 is designated a pseudogene. This CDR3 comprises 16 residues. CDR3 bases: TGTGCCAGCAACCCCCGGGTGGAAAGGACCAAGAGGACCCAGTACTTC. Protein: CASNPRVERTKRTQYF.

This clonotype was detected ten times or more. DNA for the CDR3: TGTGCCAGCAGTTTTTACAGGGAATACAACACTGAAGCTTTCTTT. This gives the protein CASSFYREYNTEAFF. V usage is TRBV12-3 or TRBV12-4 and J usage is TRBJ1-1, with a tentative D call TRBD1 (6 bases). The CDR3 has 15 amino acids. The V gene lost 3 bases and the J gene lost 2 bases, with 13 bases spanning the gap.

This clonotype has more than one count but fewer than ten. The genes are TRBV12-3 or TRBV12-4 and TRBJ2-5; D gene uncertain. This CDR3 has 13 amino acids. V was shortened by 7 bases and J by 2 bases, with 11 bases between the two germline ends. For the CDR3, the DNA is TGTGCCAGCACAAGGCTAACGCAAGAGACCCAGTACTTC. Amino acid sequence: CASTRLTQETQYF.

The table lists this clonotype with a few counts. This sequence joins TRBV5-5 and TRBJ2-3; D possibly corresponds to TRBD1 (5 bases). Trimming pared 2 bases from V and 0 bases from J, leaving 13 bases between. The CDR3 is made up of 16 amino acids. Germline V gives CDR1 SGHKS, CDR2 YYEKEE (reference sequence). The CDR3, as DNA: TGTGCCAGCAGCTTTGGACACCCTACTAGCACAGATACGCAGTATTTT. It is translated as CASSFGHPTSTDTQYF.

V usage is TRBV29-1 and J usage is TRBJ1-2; 10 bases match TRBD1. Germline lookup yields CDR1 SQVTM and CDR2 ANQGSEA. This CDR3 is 13 amino acids long. V lost 4 bases to trimming and J lost 5 bases; unmatched junction nucleotides: 4. The CDR3 DNA reads as TGCAGCGTTGGGGCGGGACAGGGGTATGGCTACACCTTC. As protein: CSVGAGQGYGYTF.

The J gene is TRBJ1-2, the V gene TRBV6-5; D is possibly TRBD1 (5 bases). This CDR3 spans 12 amino acids. In germline, CDR1 is MNHEY, CDR2 SVGAGI. Trimming shortened V by 8 bases and J by 8 bases, and 15 bases separated the two germline ends. The CDR3 reads CASSRSQGGYTF. The DNA of the CDR3 is TGTGCCAGCTCCAGAAGCCAGGGAGGCTACACCTTC.

V and J are TRBV5-5 and TRBJ2-3; D gene uncertain. V was trimmed by 0 bases and J by 3 bases, leaving 14 bases between them. This CDR3 is 16 amino acids long. Germline loops: CDR1 SGHKS, CDR2 YYEKEE (reference sequence). Here the CDR3 DNA reads TGTGCCAGCAGCTTGGTAGGCGCCGGGTGGACAGATACGCAGTATTTT. This encodes CASSLVGAGWTDTQYF.

In its sample, this clonotype was seen a few times. The chain links TRBV4-3 to TRBJ2-7, with 9 bases identical to TRBD2. The V and J ends lost 4 bases and 4 bases, in that order; junction bases with no gene match: 5. The CDR3 has 14 amino acids. Looked up from germline, CDR1 is LGHNA and CDR2 is YSLEER. The CDR3: CASSLRLAVYEQYF. The DNA for the CDR3 is TGCGCCAGCAGCCTACGACTAGCGGTATACGAGCAGTACTTC.

The chain couples TRBV9 to TRBJ2-1; tentatively, D is TRBD1 (6 bases). Trimming stripped 3 bases from V and 1 base from J, with 20 bases between. The CDR3 is made up of 18 amino acids. Looked up from germline, CDR1 is SGDLS and CDR2 is YYNGEE. This CDR3 is CASSDTESGVGSYNEQFF. The CDR3 nucleotides are TGTGCCAGCAGCGATACGGAATCAGGGGTTGGGTCCTACAATGAGCAGTTCTTC.

This clonotype was recorded many times. This chain joins TRBV19 and TRBJ2-2; D is undetermined. The germline CDR1 and CDR2 sequences are LNHDA and SQIVND (reference sequence). V gave up 6 bases and J gave up 0 bases, with 11 bases separating them. The CDR3 covers 15 residues. CDR3 coding DNA: TGTGCCAGTAGACGTGCCCTCGCGAACACCGGGGAGCTGTTTTTT. Translation: CASRRALANTGELFF.